Reported below is one T cell receptor (beta chain). The data stem from a study of blood T cell repertoires in COVID-19. Study details: Sites across the United States, Italy and Spain contributed samples from acute and convalescent COVID-19. Nucleic acid was either cDNA or gDNA, and it came from T cells, B-cell-depleted T cells, or PBMCs.

The repertoire was sequenced with immunoSEQ multiplex PCR; TCRdb's copy has only in-frame clones and lacks some. This sample has around 210,000 clones; over 60% occur once, and the top ten carry less than 6%. The germline V gene encodes CDR1 SGHVS and CDR2 FNYEAQ. The CDR3 covers 15 residues. V gave up 2 bases and J gave up 2 bases, with 9 bases separating them. The sample was peripheral blood. This sequence was found in a woman aged 70-85 years with acute or convalescent COVID-19. The rearrangement links TRBV7-6 to TRBJ1-4; possible D gene TRBD1, 5 bases. The CDR3 DNA sequence: TGTGCCAGCAGCTTATATCAGGGCACTAATGAAAAACTGTTTTTT. Translation: CASSLYQGTNEKLFF. The full variable domain, its missing parts supplied by reference TRBV7-6 and TRBJ1-4, is GAGVSQSPRYKVTKRGQDVALRCDPISGHVSLYWYRQALGQGPEFLTYFNYEAQQDKSGLPNDRFSAERPEGSISTLTIQRTEQRDSAMYRCASSLYQGTNEKLFFGSGTQLSVL.